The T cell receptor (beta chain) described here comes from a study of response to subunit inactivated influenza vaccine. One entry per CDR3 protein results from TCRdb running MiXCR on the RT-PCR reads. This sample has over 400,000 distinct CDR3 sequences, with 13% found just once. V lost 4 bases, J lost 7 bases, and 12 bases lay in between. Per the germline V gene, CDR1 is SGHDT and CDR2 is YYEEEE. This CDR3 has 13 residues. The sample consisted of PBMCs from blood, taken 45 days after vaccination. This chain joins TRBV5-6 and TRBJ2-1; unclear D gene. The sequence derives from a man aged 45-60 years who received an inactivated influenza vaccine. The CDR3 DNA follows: TGTGCCAGCAGCCAAAATGATGGGAATGAGCAGTTCTTC. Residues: CASSQNDGNEQFF. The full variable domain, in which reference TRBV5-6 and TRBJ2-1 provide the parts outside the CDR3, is DAGVTQSPTHLIKTRGQQVTLRCSPKSGHDTVSWYQQALGQGPQFIFQYYEEEERQRGNFPDRFSGHQFPNYSSELNVNALLLGDSALYLCASSQNDGNEQFFGPGTRLTVL.